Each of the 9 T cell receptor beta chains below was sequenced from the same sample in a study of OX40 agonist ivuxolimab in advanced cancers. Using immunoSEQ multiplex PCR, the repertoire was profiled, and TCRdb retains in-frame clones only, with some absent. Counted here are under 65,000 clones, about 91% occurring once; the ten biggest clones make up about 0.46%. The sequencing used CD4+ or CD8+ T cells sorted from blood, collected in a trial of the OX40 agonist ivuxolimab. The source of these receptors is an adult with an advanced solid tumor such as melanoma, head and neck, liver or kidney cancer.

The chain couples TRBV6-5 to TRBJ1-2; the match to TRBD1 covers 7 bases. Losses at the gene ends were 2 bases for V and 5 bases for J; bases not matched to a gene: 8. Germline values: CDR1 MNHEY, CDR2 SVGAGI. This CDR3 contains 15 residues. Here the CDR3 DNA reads TGTGCCAGCAGTTACGATGAGGGGGCGCGGTATGGCTACACCTTC. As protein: CASSYDEGARYGYTF.

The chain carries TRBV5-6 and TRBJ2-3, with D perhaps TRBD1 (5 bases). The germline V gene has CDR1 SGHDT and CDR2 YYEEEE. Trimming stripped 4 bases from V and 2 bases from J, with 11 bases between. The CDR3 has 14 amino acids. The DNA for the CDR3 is TGTGCCAGCAGCCCCGACAGAAACACAGATACGCAGTATTTT. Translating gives CASSPDRNTDTQYF.

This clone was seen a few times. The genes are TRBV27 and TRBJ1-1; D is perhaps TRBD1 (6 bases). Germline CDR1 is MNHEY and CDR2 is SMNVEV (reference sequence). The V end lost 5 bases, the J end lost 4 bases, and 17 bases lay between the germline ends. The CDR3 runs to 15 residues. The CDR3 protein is CASSPEGGGVTEAFF. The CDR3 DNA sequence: TGTGCCAGCAGTCCCGAGGGAGGGGGGGTCACTGAAGCTTTCTTT.

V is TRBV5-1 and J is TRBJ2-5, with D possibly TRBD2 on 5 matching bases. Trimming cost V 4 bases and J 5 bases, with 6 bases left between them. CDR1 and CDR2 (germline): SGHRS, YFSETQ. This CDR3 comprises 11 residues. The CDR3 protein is CASSPGETQYF. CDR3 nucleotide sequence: TGCGCCAGCAGCCCGGGGGAGACCCAGTACTTC.

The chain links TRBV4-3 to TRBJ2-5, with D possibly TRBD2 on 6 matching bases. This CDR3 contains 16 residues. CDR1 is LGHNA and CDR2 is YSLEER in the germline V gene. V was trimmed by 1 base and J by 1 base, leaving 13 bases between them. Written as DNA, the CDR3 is TGCGCCAGCAGCCAAGGGAGCGGGCCGATCCAAGAGACCCAGTACTTC. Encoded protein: CASSQGSGPIQETQYF.

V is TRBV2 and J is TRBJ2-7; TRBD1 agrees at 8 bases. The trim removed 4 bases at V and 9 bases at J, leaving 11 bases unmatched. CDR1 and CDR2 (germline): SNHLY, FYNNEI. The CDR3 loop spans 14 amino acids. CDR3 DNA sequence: TGTGCCAGCAGTGTTCAGGGGGCCAAGTTCCGGCAGTACTTC. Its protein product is CASSVQGAKFRQYF.

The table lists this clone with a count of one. As DNA, the CDR3 is TGCGCCAGCAGCTTGGTAACCCAGGCCATCACAGATACGCAGTATTTT. This encodes CASSLVTQAITDTQYF. The chain combines TRBV5-1 with TRBJ2-3; D uncertain. V was cut by 0 bases and J by 2 bases, with 13 bases left in between. Germline values: CDR1 SGHRS, CDR2 YFSETQ. This CDR3 comprises 16 residues.

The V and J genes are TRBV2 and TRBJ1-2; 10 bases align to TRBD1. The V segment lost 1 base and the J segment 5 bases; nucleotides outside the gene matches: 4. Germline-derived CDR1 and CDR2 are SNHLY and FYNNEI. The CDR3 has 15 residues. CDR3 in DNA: TGTGCCAGCAGTGAAGAGGGACAGGGGAAGTATGGCTACACCTTC. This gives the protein CASSEEGQGKYGYTF.

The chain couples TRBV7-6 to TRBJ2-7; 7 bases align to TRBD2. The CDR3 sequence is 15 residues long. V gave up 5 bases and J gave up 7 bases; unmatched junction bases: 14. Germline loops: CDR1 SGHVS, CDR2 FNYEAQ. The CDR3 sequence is CASSHGTTTLGEQYF. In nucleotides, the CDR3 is TGTGCCAGCAGCCACGGGACTACCACATTAGGAGAGCAGTACTTC.